This T cell receptor beta chain comes out of a study of blood T cell repertoires in COVID-19. Study summary: Sources were T cells, B-cell-depleted T cells, or PBMCs; the material itself was cDNA or gDNA.

Original processing notes: From reference gene primer amplification, estimates of nucleated cell counts were derived. Generated by immunoSEQ multiplex PCR, the TCRdb table keeps only in-frame clones and is missing some. The V and J calls and the clone size are those of that table, but D and trimming were determined from the DNA. The table records under 150,000 clones, approximately 89% of them present only once. Deletions cut 0 bases from V and 8 bases from J, with 10 bases between. Germline assignment: CDR1 LGHNA and CDR2 YSLEER. The CDR3 sequence is 14 residues long. The chain joins TRBV4-3 to TRBJ1-4, with a weak D call TRBD1 (6 bases). What was sequenced was peripheral blood. This clonotype originated in a human donor in a cohort sampled during active COVID-19. DNA for the CDR3: TGCGCCAGCAGCCAAGACAGGGGACGAGAAAAACTGTTTTTT. Encoded protein: CASSQDRGREKLFF.